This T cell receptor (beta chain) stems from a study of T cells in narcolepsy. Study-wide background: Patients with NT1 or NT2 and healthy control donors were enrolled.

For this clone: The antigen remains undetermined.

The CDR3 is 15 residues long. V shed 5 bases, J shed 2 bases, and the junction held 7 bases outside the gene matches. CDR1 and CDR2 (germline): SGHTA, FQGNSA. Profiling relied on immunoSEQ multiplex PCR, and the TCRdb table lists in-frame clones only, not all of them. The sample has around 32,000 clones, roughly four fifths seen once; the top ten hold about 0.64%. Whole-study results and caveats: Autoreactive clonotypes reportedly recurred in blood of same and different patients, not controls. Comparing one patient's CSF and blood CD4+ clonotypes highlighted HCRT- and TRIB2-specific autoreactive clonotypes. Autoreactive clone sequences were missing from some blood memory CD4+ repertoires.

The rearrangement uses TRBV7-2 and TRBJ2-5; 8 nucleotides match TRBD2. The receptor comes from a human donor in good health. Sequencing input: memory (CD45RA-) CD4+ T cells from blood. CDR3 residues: CASSVTSGSQETQYF. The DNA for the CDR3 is TGTGCCAGCAGCGTAACCAGCGGGAGTCAAGAGACCCAGTACTTC.